This T cell receptor (beta chain) was sequenced for a study of blood T cells in healthy people across ages (dated by TCRdb to between 2015 and 2016). Turning to the overall study: In model experiments, template switching captured roughly one uniquely barcoded TCR beta cDNA molecule for every two T cells. Age-related changes in TCR beta repertoire diversity were measured in the study by deep sequencing normalized with unique cDNA molecular identifiers. Four age groups were formed from the donors: young (average around 15 years), middle-aged (approximately 40), aged (62) and long-lived (82). Donors of different ages were randomly distributed across sequencing lanes to avoid experimental bias. For two donors (one aged 18 to 30 and one aged 80 or older), the study analyzed two additional independent replicas of 1 million unique cDNA reads from the same blood draw.

Comments on this clonotype: Its binding antigen is unknown. Base qualities are not provided; no much larger clone lies one nucleotide away.

Systemically healthy Caucasian individuals from Russia, some 38 in total and aged roughly 6 to 90 years, were included as donors. Roughly 9 milliliters of peripheral blood were drawn from each donor into EDTA-treated Vacutainer tubes. Ficoll-Paque density-gradient centrifugation was used to isolate PBMCs, with at least 7 million obtained per sample. Trizol reagent was used to extract total RNA from the PBMCs, yielding at least 6 micrograms per sample. Naive CD45RAhigh/CD27high T cell percentages were measured by flow cytometry on a PBMC aliquot from every donor. CDR1 and CDR2 are drawn from the germline V gene (reference sequence): SEHNR, FQNEAQ. Including cysteine and phenylalanine, the CDR3 has 14 amino acids. The DNA shown is the 42-base CDR3, in frame from base 1. V and J lose 3 bases and 5 bases, and a span of 13 bases separates them. The full study reports these points: As age increased, observed TCR beta diversity per million T cells dropped in a roughly linear way, and a significant reduction was already evident by age roughly 40. Because profiling used bulk unsorted PBMCs, naive and antigen-experienced compartments could not be compared conclusively. There was a strong correlation between observed TCR beta diversity and the percentage of naive T cells measured by flow cytometry. The CMV infection status of donors was not known, potentially confounding age-related changes in expanded clonotypes. Estimates of total diversity from one million sequenced T cells were regarded as lower bounds and underestimates. Compared with the aged group, more naive CD4+ T cells, fewer expanded clones and increased TCR diversity were shown by the long-lived group, suggesting age selection.

The method was 5' RACE. Sequencing instrument: Illumina HiSeq 2500. A second roughly 6 to 12 cycle PCR used a sample-barcoded 5' primer and a J-beta primer mix. Each TCR beta cDNA molecule received a unique molecular identifier from a template-switch 5' adaptor carrying 12 random nucleotides. At least 3 million CDR3-containing paired-end reads were obtained from each sample. First-strand cDNA synthesis was performed from all RNA using the Mint cDNA synthesis kit, with priming by a TRBC-specific oligonucleotide. Following uracil-DNA glycosylase treatment, all cDNA underwent a first 18-cycle PCR with the universal primers M1SS and BC2_uni_R. The study's processing was this. For normalization, 1 million high-quality reads, each with a distinct molecular identifier, were randomly selected from each sample. Instead of being binned into consensus sequences, reads with shared molecular identifiers were discarded. MiTCR, with a Q25 quality threshold and the strictest error-elimination algorithm, was used for CDR3 identification, clonotype clustering and error correction. Lower-bound total TCR beta diversity was estimated with a nonparametric unseen species model using Euler transformation. TCRdb reran the public reads through fastp at Q25 and MiXCR, keeping productive beta chains. Each entry merges the rows of one CDR3 protein and shows their most common DNA and genes. V and J calls and clone size were set by TCRdb, not the authors. This sample gives over a million distinct CDR3 sequences in total; roughly 64% of them show up just once. The top ten constitute over 6.5% of the sample.

Sequenced: blood. The source of this sequence is a man aged 18 to 35 in good health. The sequence links TRBV7-9 to TRBJ1-2; a weak D assignment points to TRBD1 (6 bases agree). The DNA is as follows: TGTGCCAGCAGCTTCACCGGACAGACGTATGGCTACACCTTC. Protein translation: CASSFTGQTYGYTF.